The 5 T cell receptor beta chains reported below all come from one sample, sequenced in a study of cytomegalovirus exposure and HLA in healthy donors. It was with 60 Vbeta and 13 Jbeta primers that the PCR ran. Sequencing used immunoSEQ multiplex PCR; TCRdb keeps in-frame clones, though not all of them. The profile shows over 110,000 clones, over 75% of them singletons. The sequenced sample was PBMCs. Every receptor here comes from a male donor in good health and CMV-seronegative.

Concerning this clone: At one of its ends the junction is not consistent with the germline gene, which may arise from a read error. This chain uses TRBV7-9 with TRBJ1-4; the match to TRBD1 covers 9 bases. The germline gives CDR1 SEHNR, CDR2 FQNEAQ (reference sequence). The CDR3 has 16 amino acids. CDR3 sequence (DNA): TGTTCCAGCAGCTCCAGCCTACAGGGGGCTGATGAAAAACTGTTTTTT. Amino acid sequence: CSSSSSLQGADEKLFF.

Here the CDR3 reads CAISEGEGKAQETQYF. CDR3 sequence (DNA): TGTGCCATCAGTGAGGGTGAGGGAAAAGCACAAGAGACCCAGTACTTC. The gene calls are TRBV10-3 and TRBJ2-5; TRBD2 is a possible D gene (5 bases). Deletions cut 2 bases from V and 2 bases from J, with 15 bases between. CDR3 length equals 16 residues. CDR1 is ENHRY and CDR2 is SYGVKD in the germline V gene.

V usage is TRBV7-2 and J usage is TRBJ2-1; no definite D call. The CDR3 consists of 15 residues. The V and J ends lost 1 base and 3 bases respectively, with 10 bases between them. Germline V gene lookup returns CDR1 SGHTA and CDR2 FQGNSA. This CDR3 reads CASSLESVRYNEQFF. CDR3 DNA sequence: TGTGCCAGCAGCTTAGAGTCGGTTCGCTACAATGAGCAGTTCTTC.

This chain links TRBV4-3 with TRBJ2-1; 7 nucleotides match TRBD2. CDR3 length: 17 amino acids. Germline-derived CDR1 and CDR2 are LGHNA and YSLEER. Losses at the gene ends were 0 bases for V and 10 bases for J; bases not matched to a gene: 15. The CDR3 DNA follows: TGCGCCAGCAGCCAAGATCTATTAGCCTCGGGAGGAAAGGAGCAGTTCTTC. Residues: CASSQDLLASGGKEQFF.

The rearrangement uses TRBV4-1 and TRBJ2-1; D may be TRBD2 (6 bases). V was trimmed by 4 bases and J by 0 bases, leaving 19 bases between them. The CDR3 contains 18 residues. Germline V CDR1 and CDR2: MGHRA, YSYEKL. CDR3 amino acids: CASSPLPVSGSSYNEQFF. In DNA, the CDR3 is TGCGCCAGCAGCCCCCTGCCCGTTAGCGGTAGCTCCTACAATGAGCAGTTCTTC.